This T cell receptor beta chain was sequenced in a study of T cells in Graves' hyperthyroidism and ophthalmopathy. General study points: The blood repertoire included most of the expanded thyroid clonotypes above 0.001.

This clonotype was counted at least ten times. No antigen is known for it. Regions amplified from RNA transcripts were the TCR beta CDR3 regions. Researchers ran a first-round RT-PCR on the TCR CDR3 using the HTBI primer set. TCRdb reanalysed the multiplex PCR reads using MiXCR and keeps one entry per CDR3 protein. This sample yields around 97,000 distinct CDR3 sequences, of which about 45% are seen a single time; approximately 25% belongs to the top ten. Any patient presenting with uncontrolled infection, other autoimmune disease, pregnancy or lactation was left out. This sample holds PBMCs from approximately 9 ml fresh peripheral blood. The V gene lost 4 bases and the J gene lost 4 bases, with 5 bases spanning the gap. Germline V gene lookup returns CDR1 LGHDT and CDR2 YNNKEL (reference sequence). The CDR3 spans 11 residues.

The chain uses TRBV3-1 and TRBJ2-7; D gene uncertain. This clonotype was obtained from a man aged 35-49 years with Graves' hyperthyroidism. Sample: blood. CDR3 residues: CASSRDYEQYF. The CDR3 coding sequence is TGTGCCAGCAGCCGAGATTACGAGCAGTACTTC.